This section outlines one T cell receptor (beta chain) sequence together with its context. Its antigen target is currently unknown. Base qualities were left out, and no much larger clone turns up one base away. This sample is drawn from a study of blood T cells in healthy people across ages (dated by TCRdb to the mid-2010s). For the study in its entirety: In model experiments, roughly one uniquely barcoded TCR beta cDNA molecule per two T cells was captured by template switching. The study measured age-related changes in TCR beta repertoire diversity using deep sequencing normalized with unique cDNA molecular identifiers. The donors were split into four age groups: young (average 16 years), middle-aged (about 40), aged (more than 60) and long-lived (roughly 86). Donors of different ages were randomly distributed across sequencing lanes to avoid experimental bias. For two donors (one aged 18 to 29 and one aged 80 or older), the study analyzed two additional independent replicas of 1 million unique cDNA reads from the same blood draw. The study at large found these results: The percentage of naive T cells measured by flow cytometry correlated strongly with observed TCR beta diversity. Compared with the aged group, more naive CD4+ T cells, fewer expanded clones and increased TCR diversity were shown by the long-lived group, suggesting age selection. Total diversity estimates from one million sequenced T cells were considered lower bounds and underestimates. Observed TCR beta diversity per million T cells fell roughly linearly with age, and a significant reduction was already apparent by age about 43. Conclusive comparison of naive and antigen-experienced compartments was prevented by the profiling of bulk unsorted PBMCs. Because the CMV infection status of the donors was unknown, age-related changes in expanded clonotypes may potentially have been confounded.

The germline V gene sets CDR1 to MDHEN and CDR2 to SYDVKM. The CDR3, from cysteine to phenylalanine, totals 14 residues. Only the CDR3 region is kept as DNA, spanning 42 bases read in frame from base 1. Cut back by 2 bases and 6 bases, the V and J ends lie 10 bases apart. Library preparation was by 5' RACE. TCRdb records Illumina HiSeq 2500 as the sequencer. The second PCR ran for roughly 7 to 12 cycles and used a J-beta primer mix along with a sample-barcoded 5' primer. A unique molecular identifier was introduced onto each TCR beta cDNA molecule by a template-switch 5' adaptor carrying 12 random nucleotides. Each sample yielded at least 3 million CDR3-containing paired-end reads. The Mint cDNA synthesis kit, primed by a TRBC-specific oligonucleotide, was used to synthesize first-strand cDNA from all RNA. After uracil-DNA glycosylase treatment, a first 18-cycle PCR used universal primers M1SS and BC2_uni_R on all cDNA. Concerning the study's data processing: Each sample was normalized by randomly selecting 1 million high-quality reads, each carrying a distinct molecular identifier. Instead of being binned into consensus sequences, reads with shared molecular identifiers were discarded. CDR3 identification, clonotype clustering and error correction used MiTCR with a Q25 quality threshold and the strictest error-elimination algorithm. A nonparametric unseen species model with Euler transformation was used to estimate a lower bound on total TCR beta diversity. TCRdb handled the public reads itself, with Q25 trimming in fastp and clone calling in MiXCR, and kept productive beta chains. Under each unique CDR3 protein, matching rows form one entry showing the most common genes and DNA. In this record, the V and J calls reflect TCRdb's handling and not the investigators' own analysis. This sample lists approximately 730,000 distinct CDR3 sequences; roughly two fifths were detected once. The ten top clones hold roughly 20% of the sample.

Donors were roughly 40 systemically healthy Caucasian individuals from Russia aged roughly 6 to 90 years. Approximately 9.3 milliliters of peripheral blood were collected from each donor into EDTA-treated Vacutainer tubes. Ficoll-Paque density-gradient centrifugation was used to isolate PBMCs, with at least 6 million obtained per sample. Trizol reagent was used to extract total RNA from the PBMCs, yielding at least 6 micrograms per sample. Naive CD45RAhigh/CD27high T cell percentages were measured by flow cytometry on a PBMC aliquot from every donor. The TCR was taken from a woman aged 60 to 75 in good health. This chain is built from TRBV28 and TRBJ2-2; TRBD1 is a weak D gene call, 5 bases matching. Sequenced sample: blood. CDR3 loop: CASSLGQGAGELFF. The DNA sequence reads TGTGCCAGCAGTTTAGGGCAGGGCGCCGGGGAGCTGTTTTTT.